A single sample gave rise to the 19 T cell receptor beta chains below, sequenced in a study of T cell repertoires in cytomegalovirus infection. MiXCR was run by TCRdb on the reads, yielding one entry per CDR3 protein. The data hold roughly 120,000 distinct CDR3 sequences, with around 30% observed a single time. Antigens for these TCRs are unknown. The source was CD8+ T cells from cultured PBMCs, collected from culture after CMV antigen stimulation. These receptors came from a human donor in good health (CMV status not recorded). Some clones in this sample may be carry-over from other donors' samples.

The table lists this clonotype with many counts. The V call is TRBV7-2, the J call TRBJ1-5, with 9 bases identical to TRBD1. Germline V gives CDR1 SGHTA, CDR2 FQGNSA. CDR3 size: 15 residues. V lost 3 bases to trimming and J lost 5 bases; unmatched junction nucleotides: 5. The DNA of the CDR3 is TGTGCCAGCAGCTTGAACAGGGGGCCTGATCAGCCCCAGCATTTT. Translating it yields CASSLNRGPDQPQHF.

This clonotype was seen at least ten times. The rearrangement joins TRBV7-6 to TRBJ2-1; 7 bases map to TRBD1. The V and J ends lost 6 bases and 4 bases, in that order; junction bases with no gene match: 15. This CDR3 is 17 amino acids long. Germline V gene lookup returns CDR1 SGHVS and CDR2 FNYEAQ. Here the CDR3 reads CASSLTPPGQIYNEQFF. The CDR3 DNA follows: TGTGCCAGCAGTTTAACACCTCCGGGACAGATATACAATGAGCAGTTCTTC.

J is TRBJ2-1 and V is TRBV11-2; TRBD2 aligns across 8 bases. Germline lookup yields CDR1 SGHAT and CDR2 FQNNGV. The CDR3 contains 16 residues. The V segment lost 5 bases and the J segment 2 bases; nucleotides outside the gene matches: 8. The CDR3 is CASSIEGSGAYNEQFF. The CDR3 DNA reads as TGTGCCAGCAGCATCGAGGGTAGCGGGGCCTACAATGAGCAGTTCTTC.

The chain is built from TRBV6-1 and TRBJ2-2, with TRBD1 matching over 8 bases. Germline CDR1 and CDR2: MNHNS and SASEGT. The CDR3 extends over 14 amino acids. V lost 8 bases and J lost 1; bases outside the gene matches: 3. The CDR3 DNA is TGTGCCAGCTTAGACAGGGGGAACACCGGGGAGCTGTTTTTT. This encodes CASLDRGNTGELFF.

In its sample, this clonotype was seen a few times. The gene calls are TRBV7-9 and TRBJ1-1; the match to TRBD1 covers 10 bases. The CDR3 totals 17 residues. V lost 4 bases and J lost 1; bases outside the gene matches: 9. Germline V gene lookup returns CDR1 SEHNR and CDR2 FQNEAQ (reference sequence). CDR3 amino acids: CASSSGGGQGRNTEAFF. In DNA form, the CDR3 reads TGTGCCAGCAGCTCGGGGGGGGGACAGGGGAGGAACACTGAAGCTTTCTTT.

At least ten counts were recorded for this clonotype. This rearrangement joins TRBV20-1 to TRBJ2-1, with a weak D call TRBD2 (5 bases). Per the germline V gene, CDR1 is DFQATT and CDR2 is SNEGSKA (reference sequence). The CDR3 length is 16 residues. V gave up 0 bases and J gave up 4 bases, with 16 bases separating them. The CDR3 DNA sequence: TGCAGTGCTAGAGATCCCCACAGCGGCGAGTACAATGAGCAGTTCTTC. This codes for CSARDPHSGEYNEQFF.

The table lists this clonotype with a few counts. The V call is TRBV7-2, the J call TRBJ1-4; TRBD1 might be the D (5 bases). The V end lost 1 base, the J end lost 4 bases, and 19 bases lay between the germline ends. Germline V gene sequence: CDR1 SGHTA, CDR2 FQGNSA. The CDR3 is 18 residues long. CDR3 loop: CASSLGGTWKGVNEKLFF. In nucleotides, the CDR3 is TGTGCCAGCAGCTTAGGTGGGACGTGGAAGGGAGTTAATGAAAAACTGTTTTTT.

The CDR3 region is CASSSRDNERETQYF. Written as DNA, the CDR3 is TGTGCCAGCAGCTCAAGGGACAACGAAAGAGAGACCCAGTACTTC. The J gene is TRBJ2-5, the V gene TRBV7-8, with D tentatively TRBD1 (6 bases). Trimming pared 4 bases from V and 4 bases from J, leaving 16 bases between. Per the germline V gene, CDR1 is SGHVS and CDR2 is FQNEAQ. The CDR3 is made up of 15 amino acids.

This clonotype was counted between two and nine times. The chain uses TRBV4-2 and TRBJ2-1; D may match TRBD1 or TRBD2 (6 bases each). Germline CDR1 reads LGHNA; CDR2 reads YNFKEQ. The length of the CDR3 is 14 residues. V dropped 4 bases and J dropped 2 bases, with 9 bases sitting between them. CDR3 region: CASSRGATYNEQFF. For the CDR3, the DNA is TGTGCCAGCAGCCGGGGGGCTACCTACAATGAGCAGTTCTTC.

This clonotype appeared a few times. The genes are TRBV5-6 and TRBJ2-7, with 9 bases matching TRBD1. The V and J ends lost 4 bases and 4 bases, in that order; junction bases with no gene match: 9. The CDR3 runs 15 residues. Germline CDR1 is SGHDT and CDR2 is YYEEEE. CDR3 in amino acids: CASSATGTGLYEQYF. Here the CDR3 DNA reads TGTGCCAGCAGCGCGACCGGGACAGGGCTGTACGAGCAGTACTTC.

The rearrangement joins TRBV29-1 to TRBJ2-7, with D possibly being TRBD1 (5 bases). Germline values: CDR1 SQVTM, CDR2 ANQGSEA. V lost 3 bases and J 4 bases, leaving 16 bases between the germline ends. The CDR3 is 14 residues long. The CDR3 loop reads CSVEGLGRDYEQYF. The DNA of the CDR3 is TGCAGCGTTGAGGGGCTGGGCAGGGATTACGAGCAGTACTTC.

The chain employs TRBV14 and TRBJ1-1; no clear D gene. Germline CDR1 and CDR2: SGHDN and FVKESK. This CDR3 comprises 15 residues. The V and J ends lost 4 bases and 0 bases respectively, with 12 bases between them. Here the CDR3 reads CASSRIGYLNTEAFF. The CDR3 DNA reads as TGTGCCAGCAGCCGAATAGGGTATTTGAACACTGAAGCTTTCTTT.

This clonotype came up many times. This sequence joins TRBV28 and TRBJ1-6, with a tentative D call TRBD1 (6 bases). Germline V lookup: CDR1 MDHEN, CDR2 SYDVKM. V was shortened by 5 bases and J by 1 base, with 12 bases between the two germline ends. The CDR3 covers 16 residues. The CDR3 is CASSRSQGSYNSPLHF. CDR3 DNA: TGTGCCAGCAGTCGCTCACAGGGTTCCTATAATTCACCCCTCCACTTT.

There are many counts of this clonotype. J is TRBJ1-1 and V is TRBV29-1; D call uncertain. Germline V gene data show CDR1 as SQVTM and CDR2 as ANQGSEA. There are 14 residues in the CDR3. V was clipped by 4 bases and J by 4 bases, with 16 bases between them. DNA for the CDR3: TGCAGCGTTGTCGTCTGGGAGGGTGGCACTGAAGCTTTCTTT. Amino acid sequence: CSVVVWEGGTEAFF. The full variable domain, its missing parts supplied by reference TRBV29-1 and TRBJ1-1, is SAVISQKPSRDICQRGTSLTIQCQVDSQVTMMFWYRQQPGQSLTLIATANQGSEATYESGFVIDKFPISRPNLTFSTLTVSNMSPEDSSIYLCSVVVWEGGTEAFFGQGTRLTVV.

This chain connects TRBV7-6 to TRBJ2-7; D remains unclear. Trimming removed 5 bases from V and 4 bases from J, with 15 bases in between. CDR3 length equals 14 residues. Germline V gene sequence: CDR1 SGHVS, CDR2 FNYEAQ. CDR3 in amino acids: CASSLHAQTYEQYF. DNA for the CDR3: TGTGCCAGCAGCCTACACGCTCAGACTTACGAGCAGTACTTC.

This clonotype was observed a handful of times. J is TRBJ1-2 and V is TRBV19; D perhaps matches TRBD1 (6 bases). The germline V gene encodes CDR1 LNHDA and CDR2 SQIVND (reference sequence). The CDR3 has 17 residues. Deletions cut 2 bases from V and 8 bases from J, with 24 bases between. DNA of the CDR3: TGTGCCAGTAGTATAATATACCCGACCGGGACAATTCCGGGCTACACCTTC. This translates into CASSIIYPTGTIPGYTF.

This clonotype has a handful of counts. V and J are TRBV5-8 and TRBJ1-2, with 8 bases aligning to TRBD1. Germline V gives CDR1 SGHTS, CDR2 YDEGEE. The CDR3 is 17 residues long. V trimming: 0 bases; J trimming: 4 bases; junction bases outside the gene matches: 11. CDR3 coding DNA: TGTGCCAGCAGCTTGGATTCGGGACAGGCTCTTTCCTATGGCTACACCTTC. Its translation: CASSLDSGQALSYGYTF. The full variable domain, with the rest looked up from reference TRBV5-8 and TRBJ1-2, is EAGVTQSPTHLIKTRGQQATLRCSPISGHTSVYWYQQALGLGLQFLLWYDEGEERNRGNFPPRFSGRQFPNYSSELNVNALELEDSALYLCASSLDSGQALSYGYTFGSGTRLTVV.

The rearrangement uses TRBV25-1 and TRBJ2-7; 10 nucleotides match TRBD1. Germline assignment: CDR1 MGHDK and CDR2 SYGVNS. Losses at the gene ends were 10 bases for V and 2 bases for J; bases not matched to a gene: 2. The CDR3 length is 12 residues. CDR3 nucleotides: TGTGCCACAGGGACAGGGGCCTACGAGCAGTACTTC. It translates to CATGTGAYEQYF.

This clonotype was observed a handful of times. The chain uses TRBV7-2 and TRBJ2-3; TRBD2 agrees at 16 bases. The ends lost 5 bases at V and 2 bases at J; junction bases unmatched: 10. The germline V gene encodes CDR1 SGHTA and CDR2 FQGNSA. The CDR3 is 19 amino acids. The CDR3 spells CASSEVPGLAGGPTDTQYF. The CDR3 DNA follows: TGTGCCAGCAGCGAGGTCCCGGGACTAGCGGGGGGGCCCACAGATACGCAGTATTTT.